These 28 T cell receptor beta chains came from one sample sequenced in a study of OX40 agonist ivuxolimab in advanced cancers. Profiling relied on immunoSEQ multiplex PCR, and the TCRdb table lists in-frame clones only, not all of them. The sample records 70,000 to 95,000 clones, around 84% being singletons. The sequences come from CD4+ or CD8+ T cells sorted from blood, collected in a trial of the OX40 agonist ivuxolimab. These receptors all stem from an adult with an advanced solid tumor such as melanoma, head and neck, liver or kidney cancer.

This rearrangement joins TRBV19 to TRBJ2-5; 9 bases map to TRBD2. The CDR3 has 14 amino acids. V lost 7 bases to trimming and J lost 6 bases; unmatched junction nucleotides: 9. Per germline, CDR1 LNHDA and CDR2 SQIVND (reference sequence). The CDR3 sequence: CASTQRGESQTQYF. DNA of the CDR3: TGTGCCAGTACTCAGCGGGGGGAATCCCAGACCCAGTACTTC.

This sequence joins TRBV13 and TRBJ2-3; 13 nucleotides match TRBD2. Germline lookup yields CDR1 PRHDT and CDR2 FYEKMQ (reference sequence). This CDR3 region has 18 residues. Trimming at V came to 5 bases and at J to 2 bases, leaving 10 bases not matched to a gene. The CDR3 here is CASSEPQLAGGFTDTQYF. The DNA of the CDR3 is TGTGCCAGCAGCGAGCCCCAACTAGCGGGGGGGTTCACAGATACGCAGTATTTT. The full variable domain, in which reference TRBV13 and TRBJ2-3 provide the parts outside the CDR3, is AAGVIQSPRHLIKEKRETATLKCYPIPRHDTVYWYQQGPGQDPQFLISFYEKMQSDKGSIPDRFSAQQFSDYHSELNMSSLELGDSALYFCASSEPQLAGGFTDTQYFGPGTRLTVL.

The CDR3 region is CASSLGQGNYEQYF. The CDR3, as DNA: TGCGCCAGCAGCTTGGGACAGGGGAACTACGAGCAGTACTTC. The chain joins TRBV5-1 to TRBJ2-7; 8 bases are shared with TRBD1. This CDR3 contains 14 residues. V lost 0 bases and J lost 3; bases outside the gene matches: 2. The germline gives CDR1 SGHRS, CDR2 YFSETQ.

V is TRBV11-2 and J is TRBJ2-5; no firm D call. Germline CDR1 and CDR2: SGHAT and FQNNGV. Between the trimmed V and J ends, which lost 4 bases and 5 bases, there was a span of 11 bases. CDR3 length: 13 residues. The DNA of the CDR3 is TGTGCCAGCAGCTCGCGTACTGGGGAGACCCAGTACTTC. This encodes CASSSRTGETQYF.

This clone was seen more than once but under ten times. This chain joins TRBV5-4 and TRBJ2-5; D assignment may be TRBD1 or TRBD2 (5 bases each). The CDR3 has 15 amino acids. Trimming pared 3 bases from V and 2 bases from J, leaving 14 bases between. The germline V gene encodes CDR1 SGHNT and CDR2 YYREEE (reference sequence). CDR3 bases: TGTGCCAGCAGCTACCCCGGGACGAGACAAGAGACCCAGTACTTC. Translation gives CASSYPGTRQETQYF.

This chain links TRBV28 with TRBJ1-1; 9 bases are shared with TRBD1. CDR1 and CDR2 from the germline V gene are MDHEN and SYDVKM. The J segment lost 3 bases and the V segment lost 5 bases, leaving 7 bases of the junction unmatched. This CDR3 contains 15 residues. The CDR3 region has the DNA TGTGCCAGCAGTCGAACCGGGACAGGGTACACTGAAGCTTTCTTT. It encodes CASSRTGTGYTEAFF.

This chain joins TRBV18 and TRBJ2-5; 7 bases line up with TRBD2. This CDR3 comprises 15 residues. V shed 3 bases, J shed 2 bases, and the junction held 6 bases outside the gene matches. Germline V gene sequence: CDR1 KGHSH, CDR2 LQKENI. This CDR3 is CASSPPGLMQETQYF. In nucleotides, the CDR3 is TGTGCCAGCTCACCCCCGGGACTAATGCAAGAGACCCAGTACTTC.

This clone turned up a few times. The gene calls are TRBV11-2 and TRBJ2-3; the match to TRBD1 covers 10 bases. The germline gives CDR1 SGHAT, CDR2 FQNNGV. V lost 0 bases, J lost 4 bases, and 4 bases stayed unmatched. The CDR3 is made up of 16 amino acids. The CDR3, as DNA: TGTGCCAGCAGCTTAGAGACAGGGGGCGGCGCAGATACGCAGTATTTT. Translation: CASSLETGGGADTQYF. The full variable domain, its missing parts supplied by reference TRBV11-2 and TRBJ2-3, is EAGVAQSPRYKIIEKRQSVAFWCNPISGHATLYWYQQILGQGPKLLIQFQNNGVVDDSQLPKDRFSAERLKGVDSTLKIQPAKLEDSAVYLCASSLETGGGADTQYFGPGTRLTVL.

This clone was recorded only once. This chain uses TRBV6-1 with TRBJ2-7; D might be TRBD1 (5 bases). The CDR3 covers 11 residues. From germline, CDR1 is MNHNS and CDR2 SASEGT. Trimming removed 2 bases at V and 7 bases at J, with 6 bases between. The CDR3 DNA reads as TGTGCCAGCAGTGAAAACAGGGAGCAGTACGTC. This sequence encodes CASSENREQYV.

The J gene is TRBJ1-2, the V gene TRBV29-1; 7 bases match TRBD1. J lost 8 bases, V lost 6 bases, and 12 bases had no gene match. The CDR3 is 13 amino acids. Germline V gives CDR1 SQVTM, CDR2 ANQGSEA. The CDR3 region is CSVAQGGRGGYTF. CDR3 DNA sequence: TGCAGCGTCGCTCAGGGGGGGCGCGGGGGCTACACCTTC.

The chain links TRBV4-1 to TRBJ2-5; possibly TRBD1 for D (6 bases). Germline CDR1 and CDR2: MGHRA and YSYEKL. Trimming took off 5 bases at V and 1 base at J, with 17 bases between the two ends. The CDR3 is made up of 16 amino acids. Here the CDR3 reads CASSARGPLFQETQYF. CDR3 DNA sequence: TGCGCCAGCAGCGCCAGGGGACCCCTATTCCAAGAGACCCAGTACTTC.

The chain is built from TRBV18 and TRBJ2-3, with TRBD2 matching over 14 bases. The CDR3 extends over 21 amino acids. V shed 3 bases and J 4 bases; nucleotides not matched to a gene: 18. Germline CDR1 is KGHSH and CDR2 is LQKENI. This chain's CDR3 is CASSPLGPGLAGERYPDTQYF. CDR3 bases: TGTGCCAGCTCACCCCTTGGCCCGGGACTAGCGGGGGAACGATATCCAGATACGCAGTATTTT.

The chain links TRBV10-3 to TRBJ1-4, with D possibly matching TRBD1 (6 bases). Trimming pared 0 bases from V and 8 bases from J, leaving 13 bases between. The CDR3 length is 15 residues. Germline values: CDR1 ENHRY, CDR2 SYGVKD. For the CDR3, the DNA is TGTGCCATCAGTGAGTCGAAGGGGGTCCGGGAAAAACTGTTTTTT. Its translation is CAISESKGVREKLFF.

By proportion, this clone is medium-sized. V gene TRBV30 combines with J gene TRBJ2-1; D call uncertain. V dropped 2 bases and J dropped 6 bases, with 8 bases sitting between them. Germline-derived CDR1 and CDR2 are GTSNPN and SVGIG (reference sequence). The length of the CDR3 is 12 residues. For the CDR3, the DNA is TGTGCCTGGAGTAAAAGGCGCAATGAGCAGTTCTTC. Protein product: CAWSKRRNEQFF.

V gene TRBV14 combines with J gene TRBJ1-4; D gene uncertain. The CDR3 totals 13 residues. Trimming removed 1 base from V and 4 bases from J, with 4 bases in between. CDR1 SGHDN and CDR2 FVKESK come from the germline V gene. The CDR3 loop is CASSQASNEKLFF. CDR3 sequence (DNA): TGTGCCAGCAGCCAAGCGAGTAATGAAAAACTGTTTTTT.

V gene TRBV6-5 combines with J gene TRBJ1-2; D is perhaps TRBD1 (5 bases). The ends were cut back, 0 bases at V and 5 bases at J, with 10 bases in the middle. The CDR3 length is 14 residues. Germline CDR1 reads MNHEY; CDR2 reads SVGAGI. For the CDR3, the DNA is TGTGCCAGCAGTTACTCACAGGAGGCGTATGGCTACACCTTC. This gives the protein CASSYSQEAYGYTF.

The chain combines TRBV7-9 with TRBJ2-5; 7 bases map to TRBD2. Per the germline V gene, CDR1 is SEHNR and CDR2 is FQNEAQ (reference sequence). The V and J ends lost 3 bases and 1 base, in that order; junction bases with no gene match: 8. The CDR3 has 16 residues. CDR3 coding DNA: TGTGCCAGCAGCTTGGGAGGCGGGGGATCCCAAGAGACCCAGTACTTC. Protein sequence: CASSLGGGGSQETQYF. Complete variable domain (other parts from reference TRBV7-9 and TRBJ2-5): DTGVSQNPRHKITKRGQNVTFRCDPISEHNRLYWYRQTLGQGPEFLTYFQNEAQLEKSRLLSDRFSAERPKGSFSTLEIQRTEQGDSAMYLCASSLGGGGSQETQYFGPGTRLLVL.

The chain has TRBV18 and TRBJ2-2; the D is unclear. Germline CDR1 reads KGHSH; CDR2 reads LQKENI. Trimming took 1 base from V and 1 from J, leaving 4 bases between them. The CDR3 sequence is 14 residues long. CDR3 sequence (DNA): TGTGCCAGCTCACCACGGGAGAACACCGGGGAGCTGTTTTTT. It encodes CASSPRENTGELFF.

The CDR3 nucleotides read TGTGCCAGCAGCCAGGGGGGGCCAGGGGCAATCTCCACAGATACGCAGTATTTT. It encodes CASSQGGPGAISTDTQYF. This chain connects TRBV11-1 to TRBJ2-3, with D perhaps assigned TRBD1 or TRBD2 (7 bases each). Germline assignment: CDR1 SGHAT and CDR2 FQDESV (reference sequence). Deletions cut 5 bases from V and 2 bases from J, with 23 bases between. The length of the CDR3 is 18 residues.

The CDR3 bases are TGTGCCAGCAGTGAACTCGGCGGGGAAACCTACGAGCAGTACTTC. Its protein is CASSELGGETYEQYF. The rearrangement uses TRBV6-1 and TRBJ2-7, with D tentatively TRBD2 (6 bases). Trimming cost V 2 bases and J 2 bases, with 13 bases left between them. The germline gives CDR1 MNHNS, CDR2 SASEGT. CDR3 length: 15 residues.

This clone was seen a few times. The sample carries other DNA sequences with the same CDR3. This chain links TRBV18 with TRBJ2-2; a possible D gene is TRBD2 (6 bases). The germline gives CDR1 KGHSH, CDR2 LQKENI. There are 15 residues in the CDR3. Trimming took 0 bases from V and 1 from J, leaving 6 bases between them. The CDR3 DNA reads TGTGCCAGCTCACCACCCGGGGGGAACACCGGGGAGCTGTTTTTT. It yields the protein CASSPPGGNTGELFF.

V and J are TRBV2 and TRBJ2-7; D not resolved. The CDR3 is 12 residues long. CDR1 is SNHLY and CDR2 is FYNNEI in the germline V gene. V was pared by 2 bases and J by 2 bases, with 4 bases between. The CDR3 DNA sequence: TGTGCCAGCAGTGAAACCGCCTACGAGCAGTACTTC. Translation gives CASSETAYEQYF.

This sequence joins TRBV7-9 and TRBJ2-1, with 10 bases aligning to TRBD1. The germline CDR1 and CDR2 sequences are SEHNR and FQNEAQ (reference sequence). The junction had 5 bases not matched to a gene; V was cut back by 5 bases and J by 4 bases. This CDR3 contains 15 residues. The CDR3 loop reads CASSRDRGLYNEQFF. The CDR3 DNA sequence: TGTGCCAGCAGCCGAGACAGGGGGCTATACAATGAGCAGTTCTTC.

This clone turned up a few times. This chain connects TRBV2 to TRBJ1-1; TRBD1 matches at 7 bases. V shed 4 bases, J shed 5 bases, and the junction held 7 bases outside the gene matches. CDR1 SNHLY and CDR2 FYNNEI come from the germline V gene. The CDR3 runs to 14 residues. CDR3 loop: CASSVQGRETEAFF. The CDR3 nucleotides read TGTGCCAGCAGTGTACAGGGGCGCGAAACTGAAGCTTTCTTT.

The V gene is TRBV7-6, the J gene TRBJ1-2, with D perhaps matching TRBD1 (6 bases). The CDR3 spans 13 residues. Trimming took off 5 bases at V and 9 bases at J, with 16 bases between the two ends. Germline CDR1 and CDR2: SGHVS and FNYEAQ. Written as DNA, the CDR3 is TGTGCCAGCAGCCCCCGGCCAGGGGAGAGCTACACCTTC. Its protein is CASSPRPGESYTF.

The sample holds a few counts of this clone. The chain joins TRBV28 to TRBJ1-5; D not certain. CDR1 is MDHEN and CDR2 is SYDVKM in the germline V gene. This CDR3 comprises 14 residues. Trimming took off 4 bases at V and 5 bases at J, with 12 bases between the two ends. The DNA of the CDR3 is TGTGCCAGCAGTTCCCTTGCCGGGTATCAGCCCCAGCATTTT. This sequence encodes CASSSLAGYQPQHF.

The chain combines TRBV10-3 with TRBJ2-1; no definite D call. Germline CDR1 reads ENHRY; CDR2 reads SYGVKD. CDR3 length equals 12 residues. Deletions cut 2 bases from V and 6 bases from J, with 5 bases between. The CDR3 DNA is TGTGCCATCAGTGAGAACAGCAATGAGCAGTTCTTC. This translates into CAISENSNEQFF.

The chain employs TRBV11-2 and TRBJ1-1; D ambiguous. This CDR3 comprises 13 residues. CDR1 SGHAT and CDR2 FQNNGV come from the germline V gene. The V end lost 0 bases, the J end lost 3 bases, and 5 bases lay between the germline ends. The CDR3 spells CASSLDSYTEAFF. The CDR3 coding sequence is TGTGCCAGCAGCTTAGACAGTTACACTGAAGCTTTCTTT.